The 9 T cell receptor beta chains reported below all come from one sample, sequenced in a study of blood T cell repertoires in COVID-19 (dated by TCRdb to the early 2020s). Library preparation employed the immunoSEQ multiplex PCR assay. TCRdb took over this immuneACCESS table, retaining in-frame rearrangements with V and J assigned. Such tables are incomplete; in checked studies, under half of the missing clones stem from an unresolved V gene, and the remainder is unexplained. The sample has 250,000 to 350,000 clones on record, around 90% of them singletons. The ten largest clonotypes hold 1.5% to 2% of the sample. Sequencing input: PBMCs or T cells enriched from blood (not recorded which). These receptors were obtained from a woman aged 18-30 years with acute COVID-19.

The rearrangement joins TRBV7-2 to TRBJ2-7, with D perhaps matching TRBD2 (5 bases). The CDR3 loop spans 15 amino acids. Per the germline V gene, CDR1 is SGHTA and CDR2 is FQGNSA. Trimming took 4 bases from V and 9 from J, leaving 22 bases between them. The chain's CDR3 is CASSSPGTLAGGQYF. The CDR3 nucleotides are TGTGCCAGCAGCTCACCCGGCACTCTCGCGGGTGGGCAGTACTTC.

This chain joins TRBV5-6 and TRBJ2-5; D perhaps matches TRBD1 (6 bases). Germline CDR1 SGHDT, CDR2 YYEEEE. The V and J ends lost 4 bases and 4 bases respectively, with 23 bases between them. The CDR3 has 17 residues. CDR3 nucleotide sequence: TGTGCCAGCAGCCCACCCCGGGACATCAATCCACCAGAGACCCAGTACTTC. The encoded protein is CASSPPRDINPPETQYF.

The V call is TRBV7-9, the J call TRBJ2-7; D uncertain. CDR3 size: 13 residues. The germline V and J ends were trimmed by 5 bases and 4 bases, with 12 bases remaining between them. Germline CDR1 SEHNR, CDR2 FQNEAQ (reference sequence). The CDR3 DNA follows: TGTGCCAGCAGCCTGGTTGAGGAGTACGAGCAGTACTTC. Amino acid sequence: CASSLVEEYEQYF. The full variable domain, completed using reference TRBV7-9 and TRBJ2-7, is DTGVSQNPRHKITKRGQNVTFRCDPISEHNRLYWYRQTLGQGPEFLTYFQNEAQLEKSRLLSDRFSAERPKGSFSTLEIQRTEQGDSAMYLCASSLVEEYEQYFGPGTRLTVT.

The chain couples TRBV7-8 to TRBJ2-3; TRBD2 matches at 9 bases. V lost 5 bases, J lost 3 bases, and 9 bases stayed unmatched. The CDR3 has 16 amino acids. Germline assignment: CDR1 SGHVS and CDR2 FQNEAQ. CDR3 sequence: CASSPGASGVTDTQYF. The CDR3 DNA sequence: TGTGCCAGCAGCCCAGGGGCTAGCGGGGTAACAGATACGCAGTATTTT.

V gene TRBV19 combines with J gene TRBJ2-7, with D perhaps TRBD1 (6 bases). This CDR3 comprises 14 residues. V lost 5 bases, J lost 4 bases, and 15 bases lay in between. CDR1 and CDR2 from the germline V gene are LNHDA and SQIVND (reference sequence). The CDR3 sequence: CASSPDPTGYEQYF. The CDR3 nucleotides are TGTGCCAGTAGTCCCGATCCGACAGGTTACGAGCAGTACTTC.

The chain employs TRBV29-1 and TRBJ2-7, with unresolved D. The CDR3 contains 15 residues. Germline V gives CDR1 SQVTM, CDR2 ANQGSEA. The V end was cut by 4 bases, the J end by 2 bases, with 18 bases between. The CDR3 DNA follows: TGCAGCGTTGTGCCAGTTGGAGCCAACACCTACGAGCAGTACTTC. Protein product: CSVVPVGANTYEQYF.

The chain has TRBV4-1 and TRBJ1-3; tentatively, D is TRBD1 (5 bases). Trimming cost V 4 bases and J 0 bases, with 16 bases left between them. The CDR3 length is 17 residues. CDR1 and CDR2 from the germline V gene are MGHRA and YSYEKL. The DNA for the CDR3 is TGCGCCAGCAGCCCCCCCGGGGGGGAGATCTCTGGAAACACCATATATTTT. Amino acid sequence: CASSPPGGEISGNTIYF.

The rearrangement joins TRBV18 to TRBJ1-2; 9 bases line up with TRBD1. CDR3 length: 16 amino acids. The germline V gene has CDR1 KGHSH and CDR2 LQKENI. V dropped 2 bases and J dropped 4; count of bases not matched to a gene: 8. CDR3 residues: CASSPSGTGFGYGYTF. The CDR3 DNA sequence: TGTGCCAGCTCACCATCCGGGACAGGGTTTGGCTATGGCTACACCTTC.

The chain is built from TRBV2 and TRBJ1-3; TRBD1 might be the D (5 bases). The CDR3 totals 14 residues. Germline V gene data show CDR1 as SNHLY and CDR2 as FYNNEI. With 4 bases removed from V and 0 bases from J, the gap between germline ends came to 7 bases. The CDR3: CASSAGYSGNTIYF. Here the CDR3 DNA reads TGTGCCAGCAGTGCAGGGTACTCTGGAAACACCATATATTTT.